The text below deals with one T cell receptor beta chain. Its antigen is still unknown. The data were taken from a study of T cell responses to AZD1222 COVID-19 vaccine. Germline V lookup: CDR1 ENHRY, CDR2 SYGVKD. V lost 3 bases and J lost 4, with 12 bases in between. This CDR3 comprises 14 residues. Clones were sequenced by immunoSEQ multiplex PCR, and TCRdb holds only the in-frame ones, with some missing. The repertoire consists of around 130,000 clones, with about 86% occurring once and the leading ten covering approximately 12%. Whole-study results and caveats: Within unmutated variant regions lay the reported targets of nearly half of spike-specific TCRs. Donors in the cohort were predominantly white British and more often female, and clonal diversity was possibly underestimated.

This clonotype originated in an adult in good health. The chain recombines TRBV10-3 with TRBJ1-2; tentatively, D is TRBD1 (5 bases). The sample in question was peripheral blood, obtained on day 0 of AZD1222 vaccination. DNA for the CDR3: TGTGCCATCAGTGATTGGGGGTTGGCCTATGGCTACACCTTC. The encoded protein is CAISDWGLAYGYTF.